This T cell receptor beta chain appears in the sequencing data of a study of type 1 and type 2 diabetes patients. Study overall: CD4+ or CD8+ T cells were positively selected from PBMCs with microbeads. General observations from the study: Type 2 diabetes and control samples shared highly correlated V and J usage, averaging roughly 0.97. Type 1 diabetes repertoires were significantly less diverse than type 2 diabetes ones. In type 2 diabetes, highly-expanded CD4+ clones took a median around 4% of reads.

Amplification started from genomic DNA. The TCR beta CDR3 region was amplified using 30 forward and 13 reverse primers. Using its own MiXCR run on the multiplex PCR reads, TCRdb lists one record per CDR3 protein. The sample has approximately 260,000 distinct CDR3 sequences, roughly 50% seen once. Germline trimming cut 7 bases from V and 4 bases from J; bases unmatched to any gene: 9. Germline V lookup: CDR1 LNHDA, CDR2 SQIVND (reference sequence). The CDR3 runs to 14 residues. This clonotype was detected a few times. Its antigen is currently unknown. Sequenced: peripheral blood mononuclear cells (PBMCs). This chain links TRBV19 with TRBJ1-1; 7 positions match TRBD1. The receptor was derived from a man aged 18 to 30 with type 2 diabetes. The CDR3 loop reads CASTVQTGFTEAFF. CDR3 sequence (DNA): TGTGCCAGTACAGTTCAGACAGGGTTCACTGAAGCTTTCTTT. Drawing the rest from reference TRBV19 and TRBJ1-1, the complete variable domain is DGGITQSPKYLFRKEGQNVTLSCEQNLNHDAMYWYRQDPGQGLRLIYYSQIVNDFQKGDIAEGYSVSREKKESFPLTVTSAQKNPTAFYLCASTVQTGFTEAFFGQGTRLTVV.